One and the same sample provided the 27 T cell receptor beta chains below, sequenced in a study of blood T cell repertoires in COVID-19. The method was immunoSEQ multiplex PCR; TCRdb's version includes in-frame clones alone and lacks a portion of them. The table shows about 140,000 clones, with over 75% occurring only once. The sequenced sample was peripheral blood. Every receptor here comes from a man in his fifties or sixties with acute or convalescent COVID-19.

CDR3 residues: CASRLEGSLYGYTF. The CDR3 DNA sequence: TGCGCCAGCAGACTGGAGGGCAGCCTCTATGGCTACACCTTC. The rearrangement links TRBV5-1 to TRBJ1-2, with no clear D. Trimming cost V 5 bases and J 4 bases, with 15 bases left between them. Germline CDR1 reads SGHRS; CDR2 reads YFSETQ. The CDR3 totals 14 residues.

This clone was observed once. The genes are TRBV5-1 and TRBJ1-1, with D uncertain. V gave up 3 bases and J gave up 4 bases, with 13 bases separating them. This CDR3 has 14 amino acids. CDR1 SGHRS and CDR2 YFSETQ come from the germline V gene. The CDR3 DNA reads as TGCGCCAGCAGCTCGGGAGAAAGTGCCACTGAAGCTTTCTTT. It encodes CASSSGESATEAFF.

The chain recombines TRBV9 with TRBJ2-7; 11 positions agree with TRBD1. Trimming cost V 4 bases and J 2 bases; bases outside gene matches: 11. The CDR3 is made up of 17 amino acids. Germline CDR1 is SGDLS and CDR2 is YYNGEE. The CDR3 reads CASSLGQGASQTYEQYF. The CDR3 coding sequence is TGTGCCAGCAGCCTCGGACAGGGGGCAAGTCAGACCTACGAGCAGTACTTC.

V gene TRBV2 combines with J gene TRBJ1-2, with D tentatively TRBD1 (5 bases). V shed 8 bases and J shed 0 bases, with 10 bases lying between them. The CDR3 loop spans 13 amino acids. Germline V gene sequence: CDR1 SNHLY, CDR2 FYNNEI. As DNA, the CDR3 is TGTGCCAGCGGGGCAGGTCCTAACTATGGCTACACCTTC. Protein sequence: CASGAGPNYGYTF. Full variable domain (outside the CDR3, taken from reference TRBV2 and TRBJ1-2): EPEVTQTPSHQVTQMGQEVILRCVPISNHLYFYWYRQILGQKVEFLVSFYNNEISEKSEIFDDQFSVERPDGSNFTLKIRSTKLEDSAMYFCASGAGPNYGYTFGSGTRLTVV.

This clone occurred a few times. The gene calls are TRBV30 and TRBJ2-5; D possibly corresponds to TRBD1 (5 bases). The germline CDR1 and CDR2 sequences are GTSNPN and SVGIG (reference sequence). V dropped 7 bases and J dropped 7 bases, with 13 bases sitting between them. The CDR3 contains 11 residues. In DNA, the CDR3 is TGTGCCTCCAGGGTTAGGGGGACCCAGTACTTC. This translates into CASRVRGTQYF. The variable domain in full, completed from reference TRBV30 and TRBJ2-5, reads SQTIHQWPATLVQPVGSPLSLECTVEGTSNPNLYWYRQAAGRGLQLLFYSVGIGQISSEVPQNLSASRPQDRQFILSSKKLLLSDSGFYLCASRVRGTQYFGPGTRLLVL.

In this sample, this clone turned up once. This chain connects TRBV7-2 to TRBJ2-2; possibly TRBD1 for D (6 bases). CDR3 length equals 15 residues. Per germline, CDR1 SGHTA and CDR2 FQGNSA. Deletions cut 3 bases from V and 3 bases from J, with 11 bases between. CDR3 DNA: TGTGCCAGCAGCTTTCAGGGGCCCGACACCGGGGAGCTGTTTTTT. This sequence encodes CASSFQGPDTGELFF.

J is TRBJ1-1 and V is TRBV6-5, with D uncertain. Germline CDR1 MNHEY, CDR2 SVGAGI. V lost 0 bases and J lost 4, with 12 bases in between. This CDR3 is 15 amino acids long. The CDR3 spells CASSYSTETSTEAFF. The DNA of the CDR3 is TGTGCCAGCAGTTACTCTACTGAAACGTCCACTGAAGCTTTCTTT.

Notes on this clone: A read error may account for a junction end that differs from germline. The chain carries TRBV7-7 and TRBJ2-1, with a weak D call TRBD2 (5 bases). This CDR3 has 13 amino acids. Germline V gene data show CDR1 as SSHAT and CDR2 as FNYEAQ (reference sequence). DNA for the CDR3: TGTGCTAGCAGCTTAGACGGGAACAATGAGCAGTTCTTC. Protein product: CASSLDGNNEQFF.

This chain uses TRBV3-1 (or the pseudogene TRBV3-2) with TRBJ1-4; D ambiguous. This CDR3 has 14 amino acids. Between the trimmed V and J ends, which lost 4 bases and 7 bases, there was a span of 13 bases. In germline, CDR1 is LGHDT, CDR2 YNNKEL (reference sequence). This CDR3 is CASSLTPEGEKLFF. CDR3 in DNA: TGTGCCAGCAGCCTTACCCCTGAGGGTGAAAAACTGTTTTTT.

This clone was counted a few times. The V and J genes are TRBV4-1 and TRBJ2-3; D possibly corresponds to TRBD2 (6 bases). The length of the CDR3 is 15 residues. Trimming cost V 4 bases and J 0 bases, with 11 bases left between them. CDR1 and CDR2 from the germline V gene are MGHRA and YSYEKL. The CDR3 coding sequence is TGCGCCAGCAGCCCGGATGGGGGGAGCACAGATACGCAGTATTTT. Translation gives CASSPDGGSTDTQYF.

J is TRBJ2-7 and V is TRBV21-1; the tabulated D call, TRBD1, remains unverified against the DNA. TRBV21-1 is deemed a pseudogene. The CDR3 is 16 residues long. As DNA, the CDR3 is TGTGCCAGCAGCTTCCTCATTCAGGTTCTCTCCTACGAGCAGTACTTC. Translated, it gives CASSFLIQVLSYEQYF.

The rearrangement links TRBV4-2 to TRBJ1-1; weak D call: TRBD1 (6 bases). V gave up 1 base and J gave up 1 base, with 10 bases separating them. Germline V gene sequence: CDR1 LGHNA, CDR2 YNFKEQ. The CDR3 is 15 residues long. The CDR3, as DNA: TGTGCCAGCAGCCAAGCGGACAGTCGGAACACTGAAGCTTTCTTT. The encoded protein is CASSQADSRNTEAFF.

The V gene is TRBV12-5, the J gene TRBJ2-1; D is possibly TRBD2 (6 bases). This CDR3 is 14 amino acids long. V lost 6 bases, J lost 3 bases, and 12 bases lay in between. Germline V gives CDR1 LGHNT, CDR2 FRNRAP. The CDR3: CASGSGLNYNEQFF. CDR3 DNA: TGTGCTAGTGGATCGGGACTCAACTACAATGAGCAGTTCTTC.

This sequence joins TRBV24-1 and TRBJ1-2, with 9 bases lining up with TRBD1. The V and J ends lost 7 bases and 1 base, in that order; junction bases with no gene match: 6. CDR1 KGHDR and CDR2 SFDVKD come from the germline V gene. The CDR3 sequence is 15 residues long. The CDR3 DNA follows: TGTGCCACCAGGCCGTCGGGACAGGGTAACTATGGCTACACCTTC. This translates into CATRPSGQGNYGYTF.

The V and J genes are TRBV30 and TRBJ1-2; 7 bases align to TRBD1. Germline V gene lookup returns CDR1 GTSNPN and CDR2 SVGIG (reference sequence). The CDR3 consists of 14 residues. V shed 2 bases and J 3 bases; nucleotides not matched to a gene: 6. CDR3 nucleotides: TGTGCCTGGAGTCAAAAAGGGGGCGACTATGGCTACACCTTC. Residues: CAWSQKGGDYGYTF.

The J gene is TRBJ2-7, the V gene TRBV6-5; 9 bases are shared with TRBD2. The V gene end was trimmed by 4 bases and the J gene end by 4 bases; junction bases not matched to a gene: 2. Germline-derived CDR1 and CDR2 are MNHEY and SVGAGI. The CDR3 has 13 amino acids. The CDR3 sequence is CASSFGLAYEQYF. Here the CDR3 DNA reads TGTGCCAGCAGTTTCGGACTAGCGTACGAGCAGTACTTC.

This clone has just a few counts. The rearrangement uses TRBV6-5 and TRBJ1-1; 9 nucleotides agree with TRBD1. CDR1 is MNHEY and CDR2 is SVGAGI in the germline V gene. The CDR3 has 15 residues. Losses at the gene ends were 6 bases for V and 5 bases for J; bases not matched to a gene: 10. This chain's CDR3 is CASRPGTGSRTEAFF. The CDR3, as DNA: TGTGCCAGCAGGCCCGGGACAGGGAGTCGGACTGAAGCTTTCTTT.

This chain connects TRBV6-5 to TRBJ2-3, with 8 bases aligning to TRBD2. The trim removed 2 bases at V and 0 bases at J, leaving 4 bases unmatched. Germline V gives CDR1 MNHEY, CDR2 SVGAGI. CDR3 length equals 16 residues. The CDR3 spells CASSYRAGGSTDTQYF. The DNA of the CDR3 is TGTGCCAGCAGTTACAGGGCGGGGGGCAGCACAGATACGCAGTATTTT.

The chain combines TRBV7-2 with TRBJ1-2; D uncertain. This CDR3 spans 14 amino acids. CDR1 SGHTA and CDR2 FQGNSA come from the germline V gene. Trimming cost V 4 bases and J 6 bases, with 15 bases left between them. DNA of the CDR3: TGTGCCAGCAGCTACCCAGGAAGGCGACATGGCTACACCTTC. It codes for CASSYPGRRHGYTF.

This clone was observed a single time. CDR3 sequence reads: CASSQAHGSYEQYF. The CDR3 DNA follows: TGTGCCAGCAGCCAAGCCCACGGGTCCTACGAGCAGTACTTC. The rearrangement links TRBV3-1 (or the pseudogene TRBV3-2) to TRBJ2-7; the D is unclear. Trimming took 1 base from V and 1 from J, leaving 8 bases between them. The CDR3 consists of 14 residues. Germline CDR1 is LGHDT and CDR2 is YNNKEL (reference sequence).

The genes are TRBV2 and TRBJ1-4; D possibly corresponds to TRBD1 (6 bases). The CDR3 is 14 residues long. CDR1 SNHLY and CDR2 FYNNEI come from the germline V gene. Trimming left V 8 bases short and J 3 bases short, with 13 bases between. CDR3 region: CASVQGSANEKLFF. CDR3 bases: TGTGCCAGCGTACAGGGTAGTGCTAATGAAAAACTGTTTTTT.

The J gene is TRBJ2-7, the V gene TRBV27, with 12 bases fitting TRBD1. V shed 6 bases, J shed 2 bases, and the junction held 5 bases outside the gene matches. The CDR3 runs 15 residues. Germline V gene sequence: CDR1 MNHEY, CDR2 SMNVEV (reference sequence). The CDR3 coding sequence is TGTGCCAGCAGGCAGGGACAGGGGGCAACCTACGAGCAGTACTTC. Protein product: CASRQGQGATYEQYF.

This clone was observed a single time. The chain carries TRBV11-2 and TRBJ2-3, with no clear D. V was cut by 7 bases and J by 0 bases, with 8 bases left in between. The V gene's germline CDR1 is SGHAT and CDR2 FQNNGV. CDR3 size: 13 residues. Here the CDR3 reads CASIRGSTDTQYF. CDR3 sequence (DNA): TGTGCCAGCATCCGAGGAAGCACAGATACGCAGTATTTT.

V and J are TRBV18 and TRBJ1-1; no reliable D call. Germline V CDR1 and CDR2: KGHSH, LQKENI. CDR3 size: 16 residues. V was clipped by 8 bases and J by 5 bases, with 24 bases between them. The CDR3 coding sequence is TGTGCCAGCGCCACCGCGGTCCTACGGTATGGAACTGAAGCTTTCTTT. Encoded protein: CASATAVLRYGTEAFF.

This sequence joins TRBV20-1 and TRBJ2-1, with D perhaps matching TRBD1 (6 bases). The CDR3 spans 14 residues. Germline V gene lookup returns CDR1 DFQATT and CDR2 SNEGSKA (reference sequence). V was trimmed by 3 bases and J by 2 bases, leaving 11 bases between them. CDR3: CSASKGDTYNEQFF. The CDR3, as DNA: TGCAGTGCTAGTAAGGGGGATACCTACAATGAGCAGTTCTTC.

V usage is TRBV27 and J usage is TRBJ2-3; D unclear. The germline CDR1 and CDR2 sequences are MNHEY and SMNVEV (reference sequence). This CDR3 region has 15 residues. The V end was cut by 0 bases, the J end by 4 bases, with 11 bases between. CDR3 sequence: CASSLSNYPADTQYF. CDR3 nucleotides: TGTGCCAGCAGTTTATCCAACTATCCCGCAGATACGCAGTATTTT.

This clone was seen a handful of times. The CDR3 here is CASSLAEAGYTF. CDR3 DNA: TGTGCCAGCAGTTTAGCGGAGGCTGGCTACACCTTC. The rearrangement uses TRBV12-3 or TRBV12-4 and TRBJ1-2; D ambiguous. The V end lost 0 bases, the J end lost 7 bases, and 6 bases lay between the germline ends. The CDR3 consists of 12 residues.